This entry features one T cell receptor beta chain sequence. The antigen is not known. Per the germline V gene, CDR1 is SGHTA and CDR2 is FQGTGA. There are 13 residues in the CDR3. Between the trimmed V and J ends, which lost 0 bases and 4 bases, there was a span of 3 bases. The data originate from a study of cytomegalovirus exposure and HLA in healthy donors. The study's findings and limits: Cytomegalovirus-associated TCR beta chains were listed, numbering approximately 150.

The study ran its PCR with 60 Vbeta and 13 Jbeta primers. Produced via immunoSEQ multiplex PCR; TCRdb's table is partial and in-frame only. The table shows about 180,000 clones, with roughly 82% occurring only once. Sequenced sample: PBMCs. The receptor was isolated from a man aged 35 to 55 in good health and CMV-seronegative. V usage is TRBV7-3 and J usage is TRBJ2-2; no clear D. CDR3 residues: CASSLTGTGELFF. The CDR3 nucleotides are TGTGCCAGCAGCTTAACCGGCACCGGGGAGCTGTTTTTT.